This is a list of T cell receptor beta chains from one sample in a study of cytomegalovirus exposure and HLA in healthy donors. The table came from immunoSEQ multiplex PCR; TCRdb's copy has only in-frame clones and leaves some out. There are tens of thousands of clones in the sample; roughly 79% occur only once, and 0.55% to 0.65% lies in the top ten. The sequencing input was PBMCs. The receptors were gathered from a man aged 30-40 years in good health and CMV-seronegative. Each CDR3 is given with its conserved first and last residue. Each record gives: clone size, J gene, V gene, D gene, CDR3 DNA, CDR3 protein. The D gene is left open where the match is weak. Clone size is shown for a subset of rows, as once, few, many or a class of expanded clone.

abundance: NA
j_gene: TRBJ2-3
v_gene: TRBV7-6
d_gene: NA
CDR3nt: TGTGCCAGCAGCTCAGTCGGGGGAACAGATACGCAGTATTTT
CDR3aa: CASSSVGGTDTQYF

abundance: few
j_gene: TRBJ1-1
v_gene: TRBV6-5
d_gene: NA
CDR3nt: TGTGCCACCTACAGGGCCCCGAACACTGAAGCTTTCTTT
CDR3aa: CATYRAPNTEAFF

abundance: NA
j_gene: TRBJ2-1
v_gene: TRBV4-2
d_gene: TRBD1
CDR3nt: TGTGCCAGCAGCCGATCCGGGACAGGGGGTTTGAATGAGCAGTTCTTC
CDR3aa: CASSRSGTGGLNEQFF

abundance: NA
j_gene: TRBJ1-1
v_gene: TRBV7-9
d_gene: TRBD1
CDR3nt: TGTGCCAGCAGCATGGGACAGGCGAACACTGAAGCTTTCTTT
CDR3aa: CASSMGQANTEAFF

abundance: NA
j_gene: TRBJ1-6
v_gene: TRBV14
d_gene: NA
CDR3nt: TGTGCCAGCAGCCATAAGCGATATTCACCCCTCCACTTT
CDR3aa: CASSHKRYSPLHF

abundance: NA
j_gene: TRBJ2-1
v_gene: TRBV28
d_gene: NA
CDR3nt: TGTGCCAGCAGTTTAAGCCCAGGGGAGTTACATGAGCAGTTCTTC
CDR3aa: CASSLSPGELHEQFF

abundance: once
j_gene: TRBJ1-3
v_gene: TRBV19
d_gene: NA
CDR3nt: TGTGCCAGTAGTGACACCGACTCTGGAAACACCATATATTTT
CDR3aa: CASSDTDSGNTIYF

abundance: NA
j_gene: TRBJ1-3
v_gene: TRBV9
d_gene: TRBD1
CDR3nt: TGTGCCAGCAGCCCGGGGACAGGGATGTTACTCTCTGGAAACACCATATATTTT
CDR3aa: CASSPGTGMLLSGNTIYF

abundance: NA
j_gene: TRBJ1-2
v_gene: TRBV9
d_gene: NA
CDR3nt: TGTGCCAGCAGCGTAGGACTTCCCTATCGGGACTATGGCTACACCTTC
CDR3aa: CASSVGLPYRDYGYTF

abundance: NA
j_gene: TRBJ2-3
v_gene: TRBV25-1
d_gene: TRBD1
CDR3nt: TGTGCCAGCACCAGACAGGGGATCACAGATACGCAGTATTTT
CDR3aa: CASTRQGITDTQYF

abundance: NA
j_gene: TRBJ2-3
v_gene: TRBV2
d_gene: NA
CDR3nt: TGTGCCAGCAGGGAGGGTTGGACAGATACGCAGTATTTT
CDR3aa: CASREGWTDTQYF

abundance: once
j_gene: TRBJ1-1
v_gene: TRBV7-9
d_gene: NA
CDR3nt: TGTGCCAGCAGCTTAGTTCACAGGGTAAACACTGAAGCTTTCTTT
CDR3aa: CASSLVHRVNTEAFF

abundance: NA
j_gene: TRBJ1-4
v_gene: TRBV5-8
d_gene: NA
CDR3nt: TGTGCCAGCAGCTTGGAAGGGGGAACTAATGAAAAACTGTTTTTT
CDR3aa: CASSLEGGTNEKLFF

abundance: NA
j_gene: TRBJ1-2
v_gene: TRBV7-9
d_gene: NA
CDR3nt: TGTGCCAGCAGAAACTCGGGGGGATTTGACTATGGCTACACCTTC
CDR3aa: CASRNSGGFDYGYTF

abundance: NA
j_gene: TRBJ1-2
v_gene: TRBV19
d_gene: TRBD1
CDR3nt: TGTGCCAGTAGAACGGGACAGGGCTACACCTTC
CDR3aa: CASRTGQGYTF

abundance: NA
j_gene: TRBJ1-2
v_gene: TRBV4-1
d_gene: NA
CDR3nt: TGCGCCAGCAGCCAAGTCGAAGCTTATGGCTACACCTTC
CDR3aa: CASSQVEAYGYTF

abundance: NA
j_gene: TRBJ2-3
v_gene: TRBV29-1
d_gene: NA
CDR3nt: TGCAGCGCCCCAGCAGGTTCAGTCACAGATACGCAGTATTTT
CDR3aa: CSAPAGSVTDTQYF

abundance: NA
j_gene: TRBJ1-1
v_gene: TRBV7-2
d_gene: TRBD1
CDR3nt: TGTGCCAGCAGCGCTCGGGGACAGAAGAACACTGAAGCTTTCTTT
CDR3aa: CASSARGQKNTEAFF

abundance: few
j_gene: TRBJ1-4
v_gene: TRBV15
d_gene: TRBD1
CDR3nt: TGTGCCACCAGCAGCGACAGGGGTGAAAAACTGTTTTTT
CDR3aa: CATSSDRGEKLFF

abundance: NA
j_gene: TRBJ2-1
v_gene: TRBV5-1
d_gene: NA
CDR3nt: TGCGCCAGCAGCGAAAATGCGGGGTACAATGAGCAGTTCTTC
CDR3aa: CASSENAGYNEQFF

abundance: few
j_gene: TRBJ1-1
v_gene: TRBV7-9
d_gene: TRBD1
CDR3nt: TGTGCCAGCCGTCCTACAGGGGCACAGACTGAAGCTTTCTTT
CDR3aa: CASRPTGAQTEAFF

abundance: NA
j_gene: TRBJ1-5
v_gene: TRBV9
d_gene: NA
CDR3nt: TGTGCCAGCAGCGTAAATCCACGGCAGCCCCAGCATTTT
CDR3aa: CASSVNPRQPQHF

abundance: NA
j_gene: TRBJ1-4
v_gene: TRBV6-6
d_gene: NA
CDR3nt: TGTGCCAGCAGTTACTATACAGCTTCTAATGAAAAACTGTTTTTT
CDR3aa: CASSYYTASNEKLFF

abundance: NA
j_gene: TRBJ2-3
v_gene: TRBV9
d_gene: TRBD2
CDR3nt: TGTGCCAGCAGCGTAGGGACTAGCGGGGGGGCGATCTCTAGCACAGATACGCAGTATTTT
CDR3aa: CASSVGTSGGAISSTDTQYF

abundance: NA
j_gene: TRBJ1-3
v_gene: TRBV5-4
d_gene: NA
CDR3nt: TGTGCCAGCAGCCCCGGGGAGAGGCCCTCTGGAAACACCATATATTTT
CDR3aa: CASSPGERPSGNTIYF

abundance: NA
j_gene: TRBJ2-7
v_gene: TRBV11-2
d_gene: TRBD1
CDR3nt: TGTGCCAGCAGCTTAGGTACAGGGGGCTCCTACGAGCAGTACTTC
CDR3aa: CASSLGTGGSYEQYF

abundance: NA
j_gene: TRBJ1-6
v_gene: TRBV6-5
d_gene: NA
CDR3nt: TGTGCCAGCAGTTACTTTTTTGGAGGGTTTGATTCACCCCTCCACTTT
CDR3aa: CASSYFFGGFDSPLHF

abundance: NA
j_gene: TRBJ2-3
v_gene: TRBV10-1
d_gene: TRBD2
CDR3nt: TGCGCCAGCAGTGAACTAGCGGTCGACACAGATACGCAGTATTTT
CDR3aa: CASSELAVDTDTQYF

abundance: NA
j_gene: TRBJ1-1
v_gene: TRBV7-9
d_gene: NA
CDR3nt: TGTGCCAGCAGCCACGGGAACACTGAAGCTTTCTTT
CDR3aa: CASSHGNTEAFF

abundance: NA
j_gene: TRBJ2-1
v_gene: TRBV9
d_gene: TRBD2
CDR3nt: TGTGCCAGCAGCGTTGGGGACTACTCCTACAATGAGCAGTTCTTC
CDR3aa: CASSVGDYSYNEQFF

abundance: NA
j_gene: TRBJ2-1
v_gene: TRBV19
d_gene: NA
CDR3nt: TGTGCCAGTCGTCTGAGCATCTCCTACAATGAGCAGTTCTTC
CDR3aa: CASRLSISYNEQFF

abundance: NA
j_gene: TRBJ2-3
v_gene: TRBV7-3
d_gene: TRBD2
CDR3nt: TGTGCCAGCAGCTTAATTCCGGGAGGTAGCGCAGATACGCAGTATTTT
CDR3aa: CASSLIPGGSADTQYF

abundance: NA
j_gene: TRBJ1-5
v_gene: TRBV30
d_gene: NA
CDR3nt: TGTGCCTGGAGCTCAATAACAGGCAGCAATCAGCCCCAGCATTTT
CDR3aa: CAWSSITGSNQPQHF

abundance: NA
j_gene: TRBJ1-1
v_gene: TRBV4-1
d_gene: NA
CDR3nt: TGCGCCAGCAGCCAGGATTTTCGGGAAACTGAAGCTTTCTTT
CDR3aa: CASSQDFRETEAFF

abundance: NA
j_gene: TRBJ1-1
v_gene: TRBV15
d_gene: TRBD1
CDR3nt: TGTGCCACCAGCAGAAACCAGGGGGCGGCCCATGAGGCTTTCTTT
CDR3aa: CATSRNQGAAHEAFF